This TCR beta chain originates from a study of T cell responses to AZD1222 COVID-19 vaccine. This table comes from immunoSEQ multiplex PCR, and its TCRdb copy is limited to in-frame clones, with some not included. The table has around 160,000 clones, just over 90% seen once. This clone was observed a single time. This CDR3 comprises 16 residues. The germline CDR1 and CDR2 sequences are SGHRS and YFSETQ. Trimming took off 4 bases at V and 2 bases at J, with 16 bases between the two ends. The sequence derives from an adult in good health. The sample here was peripheral blood, taken on day 0 of MenACWY control vaccination. The chain uses TRBV5-1 and TRBJ2-1; D is perhaps TRBD2 (7 bases). The CDR3 coding sequence is TGCGCCAGCAGCGCCCAGGGGCGGGGGCCCTACAATGAGCAGTTCTTC. Amino acid sequence: CASSAQGRGPYNEQFF.